The 32 T cell receptor beta chains reported below all come from one sample, sequenced in a study of metastatic and nonmetastatic thyroid tumors. TCRdb re-called clones from the PCR reads using MiXCR. Of 15,000 to 19,000 clones listed, approximately 23% are singletons. All patients reached thyroid surgery having received no treatment beforehand. The sequenced sample was tumor tissue. The receptors derive from a female donor with papillary thyroid cancer or a benign thyroid nodule (not recorded which). Some clones in this sample may be carry-over from other donors' samples.

The chain links TRBV20-1 to TRBJ2-3, with D perhaps given as TRBD1 or TRBD2 (7 bases each). V was trimmed by 5 bases and J by 1 base, leaving 16 bases between them. CDR1 and CDR2 from the germline V gene are DFQATT and SNEGSKA (reference sequence). The CDR3 has 15 residues. The CDR3 reads CSALQGGRGTDTQYF. In DNA, the CDR3 is TGCAGTGCTCTGCAGGGGGGGCGGGGCACAGATACGCAGTATTTT.

This chain links TRBV3-1 with TRBJ2-7; 15 nucleotides agree with TRBD2. The CDR3 loop spans 15 amino acids. Unmatched junction bases numbered 4, after V lost 4 bases and J lost 6 bases. CDR1 is LGHDT and CDR2 is YNNKEL in the germline V gene (reference sequence). The CDR3 DNA reads as TGTGCCAGCAGCCTTGGACTAGCGGGAGGGGCCGAGCAGTACTTC. Translation: CASSLGLAGGAEQYF.

By share of the sample, this clone is medium-sized. The V call is TRBV4-2, the J call TRBJ2-2; D is perhaps TRBD2 (6 bases). Germline V gives CDR1 LGHNA, CDR2 YNFKEQ. The CDR3 totals 15 residues. V lost 0 bases and J lost 4, with 9 bases in between. The CDR3 loop is CASSQDGTPTGELFF. Written as DNA, the CDR3 is TGTGCCAGCAGCCAAGATGGGACTCCCACCGGGGAGCTGTTTTTT.

This clone was seen repeatedly, ten times or more. A much larger clone is a single base away; this may be a read error. The chain combines TRBV3-1 with TRBJ2-3, with 8 bases that match TRBD2. V shed 1 base, J shed 1 base, and the junction held 7 bases outside the gene matches. The CDR3 runs 17 residues. CDR1 and CDR2 (germline): LGHDT, YNNKEL (reference sequence). The CDR3 nucleotides read TGTGCCAGCAGCCAAGGAGCGGGAGTTTTAGGCACAGATACGCAGTATTTT. As protein: CASSQGAGVLGTDTQYF.

Ten or more counts support this clone. The rearrangement uses TRBV14 and TRBJ1-6; D may be TRBD1 (6 bases). Per germline, CDR1 SGHDN and CDR2 FVKESK. There are 14 residues in the CDR3. Trimming left V 6 bases short and J 7 bases short, with 13 bases between. The CDR3 reads CASRLDRSNSPLHF. CDR3 sequence (DNA): TGTGCCAGCAGATTGGACAGATCCAATTCACCCCTCCACTTT.

The CDR3 loop is CASTPLAGSEAFF. The CDR3, as DNA: TGTGCCAGCACCCCCCTCGCCGGAAGCGAAGCTTTCTTT. The chain couples TRBV2 to TRBJ1-1; D not certain. Germline V CDR1 and CDR2: SNHLY, FYNNEI. The CDR3 covers 13 residues. The V end lost 7 bases, the J end lost 8 bases, and 17 bases lay between the germline ends.

This clone is medium-sized (0.01 to 0.1%) in the sample. V gene TRBV11-3 combines with J gene TRBJ2-7, with 9 bases that match TRBD1. CDR3 length: 14 amino acids. Trimming took 2 bases from V and 4 from J; bases not matched to a gene: 3. CDR1 SGHNT and CDR2 YENEEA come from the germline V gene. The CDR3 loop is CASSLNRGPYEQYF. CDR3 in DNA: TGTGCCAGCAGCTTAAACAGGGGGCCGTACGAGCAGTACTTC.

This clone ranks as medium-sized. The chain employs TRBV6-1 and TRBJ1-5, with TRBD1 matching over 9 bases. The germline CDR1 and CDR2 sequences are MNHNS and SASEGT. The CDR3 totals 16 residues. With 6 bases clipped from V and 6 bases from J, the junction kept 12 bases outside the gene matches. The chain's CDR3 is CASSDSGQGTSQPQHF. The CDR3 DNA is TGTGCCAGCAGCGACTCGGGACAGGGCACGAGTCAGCCCCAGCATTTT.

The gene calls are TRBV6-5 and TRBJ1-2, with D possibly being TRBD1 (5 bases). The CDR3 extends over 15 amino acids. V was cut by 0 bases and J by 3 bases, with 11 bases left in between. Germline CDR1 is MNHEY and CDR2 is SVGAGI. The CDR3 loop reads CASSYSNGAYYGYTF. DNA for the CDR3: TGTGCCAGCAGTTACTCGAATGGGGCGTACTATGGCTACACCTTC.

Notes on this clone: This may be a read error: a much more frequent sequence differs by one nucleotide. The V gene is TRBV9, the J gene TRBJ2-5, with TRBD1 identical over 10 bases. V dropped 6 bases and J dropped 4; count of bases not matched to a gene: 6. The CDR3 runs to 14 residues. Germline CDR1 is SGDLS and CDR2 is YYNGEE. Here the CDR3 reads CASIADRGRETQYF. CDR3 nucleotide sequence: TGTGCCAGCATCGCCGACAGGGGGCGAGAGACCCAGTACTTC.

This clone was observed at least ten times. The V and J genes are TRBV28 and TRBJ2-2; perhaps TRBD2 as D (6 bases). Trimming took 3 bases from V and 6 from J, leaving 14 bases between them. CDR1 is MDHEN and CDR2 is SYDVKM in the germline V gene. The CDR3 loop spans 15 amino acids. The CDR3 DNA reads as TGTGCCAGCAGTTTCCCAACAGCGGGCGCCGGGGAGCTGTTTTTT. Amino acids: CASSFPTAGAGELFF.

V usage is TRBV28 and J usage is TRBJ1-5; D unresolved. The CDR3 extends over 12 amino acids. CDR1 MDHEN and CDR2 SYDVKM come from the germline V gene. The V end was cut by 2 bases, the J end by 6 bases, with 5 bases between. As DNA, the CDR3 is TGTGCCAGCAGTTTACTAACTCAGCCCCAGCATTTT. Amino acids: CASSLLTQPQHF.

This clone was seen more than once but under ten times. This chain uses TRBV24-1 with TRBJ1-6; unclear D gene. The CDR3 contains 14 residues. Deletions cut 7 bases from V and 0 bases from J, with 6 bases between. Germline values: CDR1 KGHDR, CDR2 SFDVKD. CDR3 DNA: TGTGCCACCAGGCAGAGCTCCTATAATTCACCCCTCCACTTT. This gives the protein CATRQSSYNSPLHF.

Many counts were recorded for this clone. A much larger clone is a single base away; this may be a read error. The same CDR3 arises from other DNA sequences in this sample as well. V usage is TRBV19 and J usage is TRBJ2-2; 11 positions agree with TRBD2. V shed 4 bases and J 8 bases; nucleotides not matched to a gene: 12. Germline V gives CDR1 LNHDA, CDR2 SQIVND (reference sequence). This CDR3 spans 17 amino acids. DNA for the CDR3: TGTGCCAGTAGTAGACTAGCGGGGAGGGTGGGCCCTGGGGAGCTGTTTTTT. This sequence encodes CASSRLAGRVGPGELFF.

This clone was seen only a few times. The gene calls are TRBV24-1 and TRBJ2-2, with TRBD2 as a possible D gene (6 bases). The V gene lost 0 bases and the J gene lost 5 bases, with 12 bases spanning the gap. The CDR3 loop spans 16 amino acids. Germline assignment: CDR1 KGHDR and CDR2 SFDVKD. CDR3 sequence reads: CATSDLRFAGTGELFF. CDR3 sequence (DNA): TGTGCCACCAGTGATTTGCGGTTTGCGGGAACCGGGGAGCTGTTTTTT.

The chain couples TRBV18 to TRBJ1-2; 11 nucleotides match TRBD1. CDR1 and CDR2 (germline): KGHSH, LQKENI. V shed 8 bases and J 6 bases; nucleotides not matched to a gene: 8. This CDR3 is built from 14 residues. CDR3 region: CASRRTGGGDGYTF. The CDR3 DNA sequence: TGTGCCAGCCGTAGGACAGGGGGCGGAGATGGCTACACCTTC.

V and J are TRBV11-3 and TRBJ2-2; D might be TRBD1 or TRBD2, each matching 5 bases. There are 14 residues in the CDR3. The germline CDR1 and CDR2 sequences are SGHNT and YENEEA. The V and J ends lost 8 bases and 4 bases respectively, with 14 bases between them. CDR3 nucleotide sequence: TGTGCCAGCTGCCGGGACCTCATCACCGGGGAGCTGTTTTTT. Translating gives CASCRDLITGELFF. The whole variable domain, filled in from reference TRBV11-3 and TRBJ2-2, reads EAGVVQSPRYKIIEKKQPVAFWCNPISGHNTLYWYLQNLGQGPELLIRYENEEAVDDSQLPKDRFSAERLKGVDSTLKIQPAELGDSAVYLCASCRDLITGELFFGEGSRLTVL.

V and J are TRBV27 and TRBJ1-2, with 8 bases matching TRBD1. The CDR3 is made up of 14 amino acids. The ends lost 4 bases at V and 7 bases at J; junction bases unmatched: 8. CDR1 MNHEY and CDR2 SMNVEV come from the germline V gene (reference sequence). DNA of the CDR3: TGTGCCAGCAGTTCGCAGACAGGGGTCGCTGGCTACACCTTC. Amino acid sequence: CASSSQTGVAGYTF.

This chain connects TRBV9 to TRBJ2-5; D is perhaps TRBD2 (5 bases). From germline, CDR1 is SGDLS and CDR2 YYNGEE. Trimming stripped 0 bases from V and 5 bases from J, with 8 bases between. This CDR3 region has 13 residues. This CDR3 reads CASSVGPGETQYF. The CDR3 nucleotides read TGTGCCAGCAGCGTAGGGCCGGGGGAGACCCAGTACTTC.

This clone has a handful of counts. A junction end diverges from the germline sequence, so it may reflect a read error. The chain combines TRBV19 with TRBJ1-5, with D possibly TRBD1 on 5 matching bases. Germline CDR1 is LNHDA and CDR2 is SQIVND (reference sequence). The CDR3 totals 15 residues. CDR3 sequence reads: CASSIHYGGYQPHHF. The CDR3 nucleotides are TGTGCCAGTAGTATACACTACGGGGGGTATCAGCCCCATCATTTT.

Within the sample, this clone is medium-sized. The CDR3 bases are TGTGCCAGCAGTATCTCGACCAGTAAGACCCAGTACTTC. Its translation: CASSISTSKTQYF. The J gene is TRBJ2-5, the V gene TRBV12-3 or TRBV12-4, with D unresolved. V was shortened by 5 bases and J by 6 bases, with 13 bases between the two germline ends. CDR3 size: 13 residues.

This clone rates as medium-sized. The genes are TRBV7-2 and TRBJ2-7, with D perhaps matching TRBD2 (6 bases). The CDR3 runs to 17 residues. V was pared by 5 bases and J by 2 bases, with 22 bases between. Germline loops: CDR1 SGHTA, CDR2 FQGNSA. Here the CDR3 DNA reads TGTGCCAGCAGCATTCGAAGGGACTCCCTTTTGCCCTACGAGCAGTACTTC. Amino acids: CASSIRRDSLLPYEQYF.

The V gene is TRBV30, the J gene TRBJ2-7; weak D call: TRBD1 (5 bases). Germline CDR1 and CDR2: GTSNPN and SVGIG (reference sequence). Trimming shortened V by 8 bases and J by 1 base, and 18 bases separated the two germline ends. The CDR3 spans 14 residues. The CDR3 DNA reads TGTGCCGCCAAAAAAGTGGGGCTGTCCTACGAGCAGTACTTC. Translating it yields CAAKKVGLSYEQYF. The full variable domain, with the rest looked up from reference TRBV30 and TRBJ2-7, is SQTIHQWPATLVQPVGSPLSLECTVEGTSNPNLYWYRQAAGRGLQLLFYSVGIGQISSEVPQNLSASRPQDRQFILSSKKLLLSDSGFYLCAAKKVGLSYEQYFGPGTRLTVT.

This clone was counted at least ten times. V and J are TRBV27 and TRBJ2-7; tentative D call: TRBD1 (6 bases). CDR3 length: 11 amino acids. Germline V gene lookup returns CDR1 MNHEY and CDR2 SMNVEV (reference sequence). Trimming took 6 bases from V and 7 from J, leaving 10 bases between them. CDR3 loop: CASRSGVEQYF. The CDR3 DNA follows: TGTGCCAGCAGGTCAGGGGTAGAGCAGTACTTC.

This clone was seen ten or more times. V and J are TRBV5-6 and TRBJ2-5, with TRBD2 identical over 8 bases. Germline loops: CDR1 SGHDT, CDR2 YYEEEE. J was trimmed by 9 bases and V by 3 bases; bases with no gene match: 7. CDR3 size: 13 residues. CDR3 bases: TGTGCCAGCAGCTCAGGGACTAGAGGATCCCAGTACTTC. This translates into CASSSGTRGSQYF.

As regards this clone: At one end, the junction sequence differs from germline, possibly due to a read error. Other DNA sequences within the sample encode an identical CDR3. The rearrangement uses TRBV6-1 and TRBJ1-2, with unresolved D. This CDR3 comprises 10 residues. The germline V gene encodes CDR1 MNHNS and CDR2 SASEGT. CDR3 loop: CASREDGYTF. CDR3 coding DNA: TGTGCCAGCAGAGAAGATGGCTACACCTTC.

Many counts were recorded for this clone. The rearrangement links TRBV20-1 to TRBJ1-5, with a tentative D call TRBD1 (5 bases). V dropped 6 bases and J dropped 0 bases, with 15 bases sitting between them. The CDR3 covers 15 residues. Germline CDR1 and CDR2: DFQATT and SNEGSKA (reference sequence). The chain's CDR3 is CSATSGWDSNQPQHF. As DNA, the CDR3 is TGCAGTGCCACCTCAGGGTGGGATAGCAATCAGCCCCAGCATTTT.

By share, this clone counts as medium-sized. For the CDR3, the DNA is TGTGCCAGCAGGGTGGGACAAAACCCTGGAAACACCATATATTTT. It specifies CASRVGQNPGNTIYF. The J gene is TRBJ1-3, the V gene TRBV6-1; weak D call: TRBD1 (6 bases). Between the trimmed V and J ends, which lost 6 bases and 2 bases, there was a span of 14 bases. This CDR3 is 15 amino acids long. Germline assignment: CDR1 MNHNS and CDR2 SASEGT.

The chain has TRBV6-1 and TRBJ2-7, with D unclear. Trimming removed 5 bases at V and 4 bases at J, with 12 bases between. There are 13 residues in the CDR3. Germline CDR1 is MNHNS and CDR2 is SASEGT. The CDR3 DNA reads TGTGCCAGCAGTTTTGTGACACCGTACGAGCAGTACTTC. This sequence encodes CASSFVTPYEQYF.

The chain carries TRBV7-9 and TRBJ2-7, with D possibly matching TRBD2 (6 bases). Germline V gene sequence: CDR1 SEHNR, CDR2 FQNEAQ (reference sequence). V gave up 7 bases and J gave up 1 base, with 14 bases separating them. The length of the CDR3 is 14 residues. In nucleotides, the CDR3 is TGTGCCAGCATCTATGTGGGGGGATCCTACGAGCAGTACTTC. Residues: CASIYVGGSYEQYF.

This chain joins TRBV5-1 and TRBJ2-7, with 9 bases matching TRBD1. The junction had 9 bases not matched to a gene; V was cut back by 4 bases and J by 7 bases. Germline loops: CDR1 SGHRS, CDR2 YFSETQ. This CDR3 has 14 residues. The CDR3 reads CASSLGQGVVEQYF. DNA for the CDR3: TGCGCCAGCAGCCTGGGACAGGGAGTGGTGGAGCAGTACTTC.

This clone was counted many times. The chain links TRBV24-1 to TRBJ2-1, with D perhaps TRBD2 (6 bases). V was shortened by 5 bases and J by 3 bases, with 10 bases between the two germline ends. The germline V gene has CDR1 KGHDR and CDR2 SFDVKD. This CDR3 contains 14 residues. The CDR3 DNA follows: TGTGCCACCAGTGGGGGGGAACGCTACAATGAGCAGTTCTTC. This codes for CATSGGERYNEQFF.